A selection of T cell receptor beta chains follows, all from one sample in a study of human T cells and chemical hapten exposure. TCRdb independently ran MiXCR on the RACE reads; one entry per CDR3 protein. Among under 100,000 distinct CDR3 sequences listed, 11% were seen once. The sample here was whole blood, taken in connection with sensitization to the hapten diphenylcyclopropenone (DPC). These receptors originate from a woman aged 40 to 50 with alopecia areata. Some clones in this sample may be carry-over from other donors' samples. CDR3s include the opening cysteine and the closing phenylalanine or tryptophan. D genes are given only for firm matches.

d_call	v_call	j_call	cdr3_aa
NA	TRBV7-2	TRBJ2-1	CASRPLAARASSYNEQFF
NA	TRBV19	TRBJ1-3	CASTFRAEENTIYF
TRBD2	TRBV12-3/TRBV12-4	TRBJ2-1	CASSPRAGVNEQFF
NA	TRBV18	TRBJ1-5	CASSPFNSNQPQHF
NA	TRBV7-9	TRBJ2-4	CASSLSDIQYF
NA	TRBV7-2	TRBJ1-1	CASSLGRQTAEAFF
NA	TRBV7-2	TRBJ2-1	CASSLVGGNEQFF
NA	TRBV29-1	TRBJ2-5	CSRQETQYF
NA	TRBV20-1	TRBJ2-3	CSARDRAAGHTDTQYF
NA	TRBV9	TRBJ2-3	CASSVDGGGTQYF
TRBD2	TRBV4-2	TRBJ2-1	CASSQDGLAGAYNEQFF
NA	TRBV12-3/TRBV12-4	TRBJ1-4	CASSPNEKLFF
NA	TRBV29-1	TRBJ2-2	CSVGERTQVF
TRBD2	TRBV20-1	TRBJ2-5	CSARAPPGTSGGLKETQYF
TRBD2	TRBV28	TRBJ2-1	CASSPSGTSGIEQFF
NA	TRBV7-8	TRBJ2-3	CASSPKGYSTRHPTDTQYF
NA	TRBV5-1	TRBJ1-5	CASSLGTSNQPQHF
TRBD1	TRBV7-8	TRBJ1-3	CASSPTGAGNTIYF
NA	TRBV30	TRBJ1-3	CAWSYTSSGNTIYF
TRBD2	TRBV7-2	TRBJ2-4	CASGPVAGGSDLAKNIQYF
NA	TRBV3-1	TRBJ2-7	CASSRGQEIYEQYF
NA	TRBV20-1	TRBJ2-6	CSASSPLGLTSGANVLTF
NA	TRBV3-1	TRBJ1-2	CASSPPGREIGYTF
TRBD1	TRBV11-2	TRBJ2-3	CASSLGTGHTDTQYF
TRBD2	TRBV7-7	TRBJ2-2	CASSLLAGGSTGELFF
NA	TRBV12-3/TRBV12-4	TRBJ2-3	CASSLAGLPDTQYF